Each of the 18 T cell receptor beta chains below was sequenced from the same sample in a study of regulatory T cells in long-lasting Graves disease (dated by TCRdb to about 2021). Receptors were amplified or captured by multiplex PCR. Sequencing instrument: Illumina HiSeq 4000. iRepertoire HTBI primers and Arm-PCR amplification of CDR3 regions were used to construct TCR beta libraries. In TCRdb, the public reads were trimmed at Q25 with fastp and aligned with MiXCR, with productive beta chains retained. Identical CDR3 protein sequences are pooled into one entry, listed with their most common genes and DNA. This sample gives hundreds of thousands of distinct CDR3 sequences in total; about 16% of them show up just once. The ten largest clonotypes hold more than 20% of the sample. According to the study, the label for this sample's time point signals: newly diagnosed GD, antithyroid drugs for less than 3 months. For both TCR sequencing and RNA sequencing, RNA was extracted from PBMCs using TRIzol.

These data also formed part of another study, on T cells in Graves' hyperthyroidism and ophthalmopathy.

This material consisted of peripheral blood mononuclear cells (PBMCs), taken at new diagnosis, from a patient treated with antithyroid drugs. The source is a woman aged 40-65 years with Graves disease. Donor details come from another sample of the same person, matched by shared clones.

The CDR3 loop is CASSQDPNRENIQYF. CDR3 nucleotide sequence: TGCGCCAGCAGCCAAGACCCTAATCGGGAAAACATTCAGTACTTC. The chain carries TRBV4-1 and TRBJ2-4; D is unresolved. Per the germline V gene, CDR1 is MGHRA and CDR2 is YSYEKL. There are 15 residues in the CDR3. Trimming took 0 bases from V and 5 from J, leaving 11 bases between them.

The V call is TRBV7-9, the J call TRBJ1-2, with 9 bases identical to TRBD1. CDR1 and CDR2 (germline): SEHNR, FQNEAQ (reference sequence). This CDR3 contains 16 residues. V gave up 4 bases and J gave up 7 bases; unmatched junction bases: 13. The CDR3 bases are TGTGCCAGCAGCTCTCGGGGGACAGGGAGATTGGGTGGCTACACCTTC. Encoded protein: CASSSRGTGRLGGYTF.

This clonotype showed up many times. The chain links TRBV12-3 or TRBV12-4 to TRBJ2-1; D not certain. Trimming removed 6 bases at V and 3 bases at J, with 15 bases between. The CDR3 contains 15 residues. DNA of the CDR3: TGTGCCAGCAGACCGGCCAGCCCCTACTACAATGAGCAGTTCTTC. Translated: CASRPASPYYNEQFF.

This clonotype occurred a few times. The chain recombines TRBV28 with TRBJ1-1, with 8 bases aligning to TRBD1. There are 15 residues in the CDR3. After removal of 3 bases from V and 5 bases from J, the junction contained 8 bases not matched to a gene. Looked up from germline, CDR1 is MDHEN and CDR2 is SYDVKM. DNA for the CDR3: TGTGCCAGCAGTTTTAGGACAGGGAAGGGAACTGAAGCTTTCTTT. Translated, it gives CASSFRTGKGTEAFF.

This clonotype appeared a few times. V gene TRBV5-6 combines with J gene TRBJ1-5; maybe TRBD1 (5 bases). Trimming removed 0 bases from V and 3 bases from J, with 22 bases in between. The CDR3 extends over 19 amino acids. CDR1 SGHDT and CDR2 YYEEEE come from the germline V gene. The CDR3 DNA is TGTGCCAGCAGCTTGGCCCCGGCGGCAGGGAGGGGAGTCAATCAGCCCCAGCATTTT. This translates into CASSLAPAAGRGVNQPQHF.

The V gene is TRBV2, the J gene TRBJ1-1; D call uncertain. CDR1 is SNHLY, CDR2 FYNNEI, per germline. V was cut by 1 base and J by 4 bases, with 4 bases left in between. This CDR3 has 12 amino acids. CDR3 sequence: CASSEVSTEAFF. DNA for the CDR3: TGTGCCAGCAGTGAAGTTTCCACTGAAGCTTTCTTT.

This clonotype was seen only a few times. The J gene is TRBJ2-7, the V gene TRBV5-1; 9 bases line up with TRBD2. Germline CDR1 reads SGHRS; CDR2 reads YFSETQ. The V gene end was trimmed by 4 bases and the J gene end by 2 bases; junction bases not matched to a gene: 4. The CDR3 totals 14 residues. CDR3 sequence reads: CASSGGGGPYEQYF. The DNA of the CDR3 is TGCGCCAGCAGCGGCGGGGGGGGACCCTACGAGCAGTACTTC.

This clonotype was observed a handful of times. The chain links TRBV12-3 or TRBV12-4 to TRBJ1-3; D might be TRBD1 (5 bases). The CDR3 has 17 amino acids. Trimming took off 7 bases at V and 1 base at J, with 20 bases between the two ends. In DNA, the CDR3 is TGTGCCAGCACCCGTGGGCCCAGGGTGAGGTCTGGAAACACCATATATTTT. Translating it yields CASTRGPRVRSGNTIYF.

A word on this clonotype: Its ends do not fully match the called genes, so a read error is possible. V usage is TRBV11-2 and J usage is TRBJ2-3; TRBD1 agrees at 9 bases. CDR1 and CDR2 from the germline V gene are SGHAT and FQNNGV. The CDR3 has 19 amino acids. The CDR3 DNA reads as TGCGCCAGCAGCCCCGGACAGGGGACGAGCGGGGCGAGCACAGATACGCAGTATTTT. It translates to CASSPGQGTSGASTDTQYF.

This clonotype was counted many times. This sequence joins TRBV10-3 and TRBJ1-1; no firm D call. The CDR3 covers 14 residues. Germline CDR1 ENHRY, CDR2 SYGVKD. V was shortened by 2 bases and J by 2 bases, with 9 bases between the two germline ends. The chain's CDR3 is CAISESPYNTEAFF. CDR3 DNA: TGTGCCATCAGTGAGAGCCCCTATAACACTGAAGCTTTCTTT.

The table lists this clonotype with many counts. V and J are TRBV2 and TRBJ2-1; either TRBD1 or TRBD2 may supply D (5 bases each). Germline CDR1 reads SNHLY; CDR2 reads FYNNEI. This CDR3 spans 12 amino acids. V lost 7 bases and J 10 bases, leaving 14 bases between the germline ends. CDR3 in DNA: TGTGCCAGCAAAACACTAGGGACGGAGCAGTTCTTC. Encoded protein: CASKTLGTEQFF.

This sequence joins TRBV20-1 and TRBJ1-1; TRBD1 agrees at 9 bases. The CDR3 loop spans 15 amino acids. The V and J ends lost 3 bases and 1 base, in that order; junction bases with no gene match: 6. Per germline, CDR1 DFQATT and CDR2 SNEGSKA (reference sequence). CDR3 nucleotides: TGCAGTGCTAGTTGGGACAGGGTCTCGAACACTGAAGCTTTCTTT. As protein: CSASWDRVSNTEAFF.

This clonotype came up many times. J is TRBJ2-1 and V is TRBV12-3 or TRBV12-4; no clear D. The CDR3 consists of 12 residues. The V gene lost 2 bases and the J gene lost 7 bases, with 6 bases spanning the gap. The chain's CDR3 is CASSLIWNEQFF. CDR3 DNA sequence: TGTGCCAGCAGTTTAATTTGGAATGAGCAGTTCTTC.

The chain has TRBV28 and TRBJ2-1; TRBD2 agrees at 15 bases. J lost 5 bases, V lost 2 bases, and 4 bases had no gene match. The V gene's germline CDR1 is MDHEN and CDR2 SYDVKM. The CDR3 is 17 residues long. The CDR3 sequence: CASSLPGLAGGHNEQFF. The CDR3 DNA is TGTGCCAGCAGTTTACCGGGACTAGCGGGAGGACACAATGAGCAGTTCTTC.

In its sample, this clonotype was seen a few times. The chain links TRBV5-1 to TRBJ2-3; the match to TRBD1 covers 9 bases. CDR1 SGHRS and CDR2 YFSETQ come from the germline V gene. The V gene end was trimmed by 5 bases and the J gene end by 7 bases; junction bases not matched to a gene: 11. The CDR3 sequence is 15 residues long. CDR3 DNA: TGCGCCAGCAGATCGGGACAGGGCTCTTGGAATACGCAGTATTTT. Its translation: CASRSGQGSWNTQYF.

This clonotype was counted ten times or more. V usage is TRBV20-1 and J usage is TRBJ1-5, with D maybe TRBD1 (5 bases). This CDR3 is 16 amino acids long. V was shortened by 3 bases and J by 0 bases, with 15 bases between the two germline ends. CDR1 is DFQATT, CDR2 SNEGSKA, per germline (reference sequence). The CDR3 loop is CSASTPGVDSNQPQHF. CDR3 in DNA: TGCAGTGCTAGTACCCCGGGGGTCGATAGCAATCAGCCCCAGCATTTT.

This clonotype was seen many times. V and J are TRBV28 and TRBJ2-1; 10 bases are shared with TRBD2. CDR1 is MDHEN and CDR2 is SYDVKM in the germline V gene. This CDR3 region has 16 residues. V was pared by 9 bases and J by 1 base, with 9 bases of the junction left unmatched. CDR3 sequence (DNA): TGTGCCAGTATGGGAGCGGGAGGGCTGTCCTACAATGAGCAGTTCTTC. It translates to CASMGAGGLSYNEQFF. The whole variable domain, remainder taken from reference TRBV28 and TRBJ2-1, is DVKVTQSSRYLVKRTGEKVFLECVQDMDHENMFWYRQDPGLGLRLIYFSYDVKMKEKGDIPEGYSVSREKKERFSLILESASTNQTSMYLCASMGAGGLSYNEQFFGPGTRLTVL.

This chain links TRBV5-5 with TRBJ1-6; D is perhaps TRBD1 (5 bases). CDR1 and CDR2 from the germline V gene are SGHKS and YYEKEE (reference sequence). CDR3 size: 15 residues. The V end lost 2 bases, the J end lost 4 bases, and 10 bases lay between the germline ends. In nucleotides, the CDR3 is TGTGCCAGCAGCTTCGACAGCCAGTATAATTCACCCCTCCACTTT. This sequence encodes CASSFDSQYNSPLHF.